What follows are 29 T cell receptor beta chains derived from one specimen sequenced in a study of blood T cell repertoires in COVID-19. Method: immunoSEQ multiplex PCR; TCRdb's copy keeps in-frame clones and lacks some. The repertoire has over 150,000 clones, approximately 80% of them found once; the top ten carry 9% to 13%. The sample taken for sequencing was peripheral blood. The receptors here all came from a woman aged 60-75 years with COVID-19, enrolled during active disease.

This clone has a handful of counts. The gene calls are TRBV7-9 and TRBJ2-7; 9 nucleotides line up with TRBD2. V lost 4 bases to trimming and J lost 5 bases; unmatched junction nucleotides: 12. Germline V gives CDR1 SEHNR, CDR2 FQNEAQ (reference sequence). The CDR3 extends over 16 amino acids. CDR3 nucleotide sequence: TGTGCCAGCAGCTCCCAGTGGCGGGAGGGCCAAGACGAGCAGTACTTC. Amino acid sequence: CASSSQWREGQDEQYF.

The V and J genes are TRBV5-1 and TRBJ2-7; 13 bases line up with TRBD2. The CDR3 contains 16 residues. The V segment lost 4 bases and the J segment 6 bases; nucleotides outside the gene matches: 10. CDR1 is SGHRS and CDR2 is YFSETQ in the germline V gene. The CDR3 loop reads CASSQRTSGSSREQYF. In nucleotides, the CDR3 is TGCGCCAGCAGCCAACGGACTAGCGGGAGTTCTCGCGAGCAGTACTTC.

The rearrangement uses TRBV7-3 and TRBJ2-3, with TRBD2 matching 10 bases. There are 15 residues in the CDR3. The ends lost 7 bases at V and 5 bases at J; junction bases unmatched: 9. Per the germline V gene, CDR1 is SGHTA and CDR2 is FQGTGA. The CDR3 DNA follows: TGTGCCAGCACCCGAAGCGGGGGGGCGGTAGATACGCAGTATTTT. It is translated as CASTRSGGAVDTQYF.

The chain combines TRBV24-1 with TRBJ1-5; D is perhaps TRBD1 (6 bases). Germline V CDR1 and CDR2: KGHDR, SFDVKD. CDR3 length equals 16 residues. V was pared by 4 bases and J by 4 bases, with 16 bases between. The CDR3 DNA is TGTGCCACCAGTGAAGGTGGCAGGGGACGAAATCAGCCCCAGCATTTT. This gives the protein CATSEGGRGRNQPQHF.

The CDR3 region has the DNA TGTGCCAGCAGTGTACACATTAGCAATCAGCCCCAGCATTTT. Protein sequence: CASSVHISNQPQHF. This sequence joins TRBV2 and TRBJ1-5; no clear D gene. The CDR3 spans 14 residues. V shed 4 bases and J shed 0 bases, with 7 bases lying between them. Germline CDR1 and CDR2: SNHLY and FYNNEI. The entire variable domain, with the rest obtained from reference TRBV2 and TRBJ1-5, is as follows: EPEVTQTPSHQVTQMGQEVILRCVPISNHLYFYWYRQILGQKVEFLVSFYNNEISEKSEIFDDQFSVERPDGSNFTLKIRSTKLEDSAMYFCASSVHISNQPQHFGDGTRLSIL.

About this clone: Additional DNA sequences in this sample encode the identical CDR3. V usage is TRBV2 and J usage is TRBJ2-5; 8 bases are shared with TRBD1. This CDR3 region has 14 residues. The trim removed 1 base at V and 2 bases at J, leaving 0 bases unmatched. CDR1 SNHLY and CDR2 FYNNEI come from the germline V gene. As DNA, the CDR3 is TGTGCCAGCAGTGAAGACAGGGGGCAAGAGACCCAGTACTTC. Translating it yields CASSEDRGQETQYF. Using reference TRBV2 and TRBJ2-5 for the parts outside the CDR3, the full variable domain is EPEVTQTPSHQVTQMGQEVILRCVPISNHLYFYWYRQILGQKVEFLVSFYNNEISEKSEIFDDQFSVERPDGSNFTLKIRSTKLEDSAMYFCASSEDRGQETQYFGPGTRLLVL.

The chain has TRBV10-3 and TRBJ2-5; TRBD2 matches at 14 bases. The CDR3 is made up of 16 amino acids. The germline CDR1 and CDR2 sequences are ENHRY and SYGVKD. Unmatched junction bases numbered 3, after V lost 6 bases and J lost 0 bases. CDR3 bases: TGTGCCATCAGGCCGGGACTAGCGGGGGACCAAGAGACCCAGTACTTC. Protein: CAIRPGLAGDQETQYF.

This chain links TRBV5-1 with TRBJ2-3; maybe TRBD2 (6 bases). From germline, CDR1 is SGHRS and CDR2 YFSETQ. V lost 3 bases and J lost 1, with 21 bases in between. There are 18 residues in the CDR3. The CDR3 here is CASSSGSSARGGTDTQYF. The CDR3 nucleotides read TGCGCCAGCAGCTCGGGCTCTAGCGCCAGAGGGGGCACAGATACGCAGTATTTT.

The chain joins TRBV12-3 or TRBV12-4 to TRBJ1-5, with D unresolved. Trimming removed 5 bases at V and 5 bases at J, with 10 bases between. The CDR3 covers 13 residues. The CDR3 DNA sequence: TGTGCCAGCAGTAATGAGGAAGATCAGCCCCAGCATTTT. The encoded protein is CASSNEEDQPQHF.

The rearrangement joins TRBV11-2 to TRBJ2-1; D perhaps matches TRBD2 (6 bases). The V gene lost 4 bases and the J gene lost 0 bases, with 13 bases spanning the gap. The CDR3 contains 16 residues. The germline CDR1 and CDR2 sequences are SGHAT and FQNNGV. CDR3: CASSSRDSSSYNEQFF. The CDR3 DNA follows: TGTGCCAGCAGCTCCCGGGACTCCAGCTCCTACAATGAGCAGTTCTTC.

This clone has more than one count but fewer than ten. The V gene is TRBV19, the J gene TRBJ1-2; the D gene is possibly TRBD1 (5 bases). Germline V lookup: CDR1 LNHDA, CDR2 SQIVND (reference sequence). V was shortened by 3 bases and J by 3 bases, with 17 bases between the two germline ends. The CDR3 length is 16 residues. The CDR3 spells CASSITGAVRDYGYTF. CDR3 nucleotide sequence: TGTGCCAGTAGTATCACAGGTGCTGTTCGCGACTATGGCTACACCTTC.

This rearrangement joins TRBV5-1 to TRBJ1-2, with D tentatively TRBD1 (6 bases). The CDR3 consists of 15 residues. The V end lost 0 bases, the J end lost 0 bases, and 9 bases lay between the germline ends. The germline CDR1 and CDR2 sequences are SGHRS and YFSETQ. CDR3 region: CASSLDREANYGYTF. The CDR3 DNA sequence: TGCGCCAGCAGCTTGGACAGGGAAGCTAACTATGGCTACACCTTC.

The chain combines TRBV24-1 with TRBJ2-3; 14 bases line up with TRBD2. Germline values: CDR1 KGHDR, CDR2 SFDVKD. Unmatched junction bases numbered 6, after V lost 2 bases and J lost 0 bases. This CDR3 spans 19 amino acids. The CDR3 sequence: CATSDSFGTSGGSTDTQYF. In DNA, the CDR3 is TGTGCCACCAGTGATTCTTTCGGGACTAGCGGGGGAAGCACAGATACGCAGTATTTT.

The V and J genes are TRBV6-5 and TRBJ2-6; D unclear. The CDR3 is made up of 15 amino acids. Germline CDR1 and CDR2: MNHEY and SVGAGI. V lost 6 bases to trimming and J lost 2 bases, with 11 bases between them. CDR3 region: CASRPFSAGANVLTF. The CDR3 bases are TGTGCCAGCAGACCGTTCTCGGCTGGGGCCAACGTCCTGACTTTC.

The chain employs TRBV6-5 and TRBJ1-2, with 12 nucleotides matching TRBD1. This CDR3 is 15 amino acids long. V shed 3 bases, J shed 4 bases, and the junction held 3 bases outside the gene matches. CDR1 and CDR2 (germline): MNHEY, SVGAGI. The CDR3 nucleotides read TGTGCCAGCAGTTATGGGACAGGGGGCCCCTATGGCTACACCTTC. It encodes CASSYGTGGPYGYTF.

The chain combines TRBV18 with TRBJ2-3; D gene uncertain. The CDR3 has 14 residues. The V gene lost 3 bases and the J gene lost 2 bases, with 9 bases spanning the gap. CDR1 and CDR2 (germline): KGHSH, LQKENI. The DNA of the CDR3 is TGTGCCAGCTCACCCCTACGGTCCACAGATACGCAGTATTTT. Its translation: CASSPLRSTDTQYF.

V gene TRBV29-1 combines with J gene TRBJ1-4, with 7 bases identical to TRBD1. Germline CDR1 SQVTM, CDR2 ANQGSEA. With V trimmed by 6 bases and J by 3 bases, 7 bases remained unmatched. CDR3 length equals 14 residues. The CDR3 sequence: CSVIKGASNEKLFF. DNA for the CDR3: TGCAGCGTGATAAAGGGGGCTTCTAATGAAAAACTGTTTTTT.

This chain uses TRBV5-1 with TRBJ2-3; 8 bases fit TRBD1. Germline-derived CDR1 and CDR2 are SGHRS and YFSETQ. The CDR3 length is 16 residues. V gave up 3 bases and J gave up 10 bases; unmatched junction bases: 16. The CDR3 sequence: CASSSGGTGTTWSQYF. The CDR3 nucleotides are TGCGCCAGCAGCTCTGGCGGGACAGGAACTACATGGTCGCAGTATTTT.

The V and J genes are TRBV5-8 and TRBJ1-5; 7 nucleotides align to TRBD1. Unmatched junction bases numbered 6, after V lost 4 bases and J lost 2 bases. This CDR3 is built from 15 residues. The germline V gene encodes CDR1 SGHTS and CDR2 YDEGEE. CDR3 sequence (DNA): TGTGCCAGCAGCCGAGGACAGGTAGGCAATCAGCCCCAGCATTTT. It codes for CASSRGQVGNQPQHF.

This clone was observed a single time. The V gene is TRBV12-3 or TRBV12-4, the J gene TRBJ1-1, with D maybe TRBD1 (5 bases). There are 13 residues in the CDR3. The V end was cut by 5 bases, the J end by 3 bases, with 10 bases between. For the CDR3, the DNA is TGTGCCAGCAGTCTCAGGGTTTACACTGAAGCTTTCTTT. Translation gives CASSLRVYTEAFF.

V and J are TRBV11-3 and TRBJ2-2; D is uncertain. This CDR3 is 13 amino acids long. Germline V gene data show CDR1 as SGHNT and CDR2 as YENEEA. V lost 1 base to trimming and J lost 3 bases, with 3 bases between them. This CDR3 reads CASSLVDTGELFF. The CDR3 DNA follows: TGTGCCAGCAGCTTAGTCGACACCGGGGAGCTGTTTTTT. The full variable domain, rest sourced from reference TRBV11-3 and TRBJ2-2, is EAGVVQSPRYKIIEKKQPVAFWCNPISGHNTLYWYLQNLGQGPELLIRYENEEAVDDSQLPKDRFSAERLKGVDSTLKIQPAELGDSAVYLCASSLVDTGELFFGEGSRLTVL.

This chain joins TRBV5-4 and TRBJ2-1, with 14 positions matching TRBD2. V was clipped by 4 bases and J by 9 bases; unmatched bases: 6. The germline CDR1 and CDR2 sequences are SGHNT and YYREEE (reference sequence). CDR3 length: 15 residues. CDR3 coding DNA: TGTGCCAGCAGCCCACGACTAGCGGGAGGGTTTGAGCAGTTCTTC. Protein product: CASSPRLAGGFEQFF.

This sequence joins TRBV7-9 and TRBJ2-5; the match to TRBD2 covers 13 bases. CDR1 is SEHNR, CDR2 FQNEAQ, per germline (reference sequence). This CDR3 comprises 16 residues. Germline trimming cut 4 bases from V and 5 bases from J; bases unmatched to any gene: 7. CDR3 in amino acids: CASSSGLAGDGETQYF. The CDR3 DNA reads as TGTGCCAGCAGCTCCGGACTAGCGGGAGACGGGGAGACCCAGTACTTC.

The V and J genes are TRBV30 and TRBJ1-1; D call uncertain. Germline lookup yields CDR1 GTSNPN and CDR2 SVGIG (reference sequence). The germline V and J ends were trimmed by 3 bases and 7 bases, with 6 bases remaining between them. This CDR3 is built from 10 residues. The CDR3 loop reads CAWRGSEAFF. For the CDR3, the DNA is TGTGCCTGGAGGGGGAGTGAAGCTTTCTTT. Together with reference TRBV30 and TRBJ1-1, the CDR3 gives the full variable domain: SQTIHQWPATLVQPVGSPLSLECTVEGTSNPNLYWYRQAAGRGLQLLFYSVGIGQISSEVPQNLSASRPQDRQFILSSKKLLLSDSGFYLCAWRGSEAFFGQGTRLTVV.

CDR3: CASSLVSGVYTF. The DNA for the CDR3 is TGTGCCAGCAGCTTAGTATCAGGGGTCTACACCTTC. The chain combines TRBV11-2 with TRBJ1-2, with TRBD1 as a possible D gene (6 bases). Germline V gives CDR1 SGHAT, CDR2 FQNNGV. Trimming pared 1 base from V and 10 bases from J, leaving 10 bases between. The CDR3 spans 12 residues.

The chain combines TRBV6-1 with TRBJ2-7; D is possibly TRBD1 (8 bases). Trimming took 1 base from V and 6 from J, leaving 13 bases between them. Germline CDR1 is MNHNS and CDR2 is SASEGT. This CDR3 is built from 14 residues. For the CDR3, the DNA is TGTGCCAGCAGTGAAGGGACAGGGAGGGTCGAGCAGTACGTC. Encoded protein: CASSEGTGRVEQYV.

This clone was observed once. The V gene is TRBV6-5, the J gene TRBJ1-4; 9 bases are shared with TRBD1. Losses at the gene ends were 6 bases for V and 5 bases for J; bases not matched to a gene: 4. CDR3 size: 14 residues. Germline V gene sequence: CDR1 MNHEY, CDR2 SVGAGI. CDR3: CASSRQGVNEKLFF. CDR3 coding DNA: TGTGCCAGCAGCCGACAGGGGGTAAATGAAAAACTGTTTTTT.

The J gene is TRBJ2-7, the V gene TRBV3-1 (or the pseudogene TRBV3-2); a possible D gene is TRBD1 (5 bases). Trimming left V 2 bases short and J 3 bases short, with 11 bases between. Germline V gives CDR1 LGHDT, CDR2 YNNKEL (reference sequence). The CDR3 totals 14 residues. CDR3 nucleotide sequence: TGTGCCAGCAGCCAAATTCCTCAGGGCTACGAGCAGTACTTC. Translating it yields CASSQIPQGYEQYF.

This clone was seen a single time. The CDR3 nucleotides read TGTGCCAGCAGCCCCCGGGCAGGGGAACGGAATGAGCAGTTCTTC. It yields the protein CASSPRAGERNEQFF. The gene calls are TRBV7-3 and TRBJ2-1, with D perhaps TRBD1 (6 bases). Germline assignment: CDR1 SGHTA and CDR2 FQGTGA. Trimming removed 5 bases from V and 7 bases from J, with 18 bases in between. The CDR3 runs 15 residues.